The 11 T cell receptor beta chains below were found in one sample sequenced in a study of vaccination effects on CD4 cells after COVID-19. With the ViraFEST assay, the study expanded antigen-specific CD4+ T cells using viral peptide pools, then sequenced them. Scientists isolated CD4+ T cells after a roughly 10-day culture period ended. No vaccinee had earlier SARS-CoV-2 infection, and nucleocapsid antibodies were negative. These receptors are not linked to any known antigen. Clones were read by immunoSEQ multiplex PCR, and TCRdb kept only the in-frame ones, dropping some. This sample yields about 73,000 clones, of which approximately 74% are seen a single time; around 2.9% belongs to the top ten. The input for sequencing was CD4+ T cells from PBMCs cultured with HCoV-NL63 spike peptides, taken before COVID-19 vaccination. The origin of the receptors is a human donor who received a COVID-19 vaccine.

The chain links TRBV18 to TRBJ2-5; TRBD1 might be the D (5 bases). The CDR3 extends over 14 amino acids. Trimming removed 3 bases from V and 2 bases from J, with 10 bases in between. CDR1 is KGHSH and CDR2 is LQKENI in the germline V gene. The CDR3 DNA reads TGTGCCAGCTCACCCGACAGAATACAAGAGACCCAGTACTTC. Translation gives CASSPDRIQETQYF.

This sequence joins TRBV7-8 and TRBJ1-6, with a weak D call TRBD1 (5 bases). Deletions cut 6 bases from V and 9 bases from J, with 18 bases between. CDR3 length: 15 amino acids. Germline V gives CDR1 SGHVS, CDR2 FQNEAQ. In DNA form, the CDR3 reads TGTGCCAGCAGTCCAGCCTCAGGGTTCGGTTCACCCCTCCACTTT. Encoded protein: CASSPASGFGSPLHF. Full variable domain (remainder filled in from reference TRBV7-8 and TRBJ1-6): GAGVSQSPRYKVAKRGQDVALRCDPISGHVSLFWYQQALGQGPEFLTYFQNEAQLDKSGLPSDRFFAERPEGSVSTLKIQRTQQEDSAVYLCASSPASGFGSPLHFGNGTRLTVT.

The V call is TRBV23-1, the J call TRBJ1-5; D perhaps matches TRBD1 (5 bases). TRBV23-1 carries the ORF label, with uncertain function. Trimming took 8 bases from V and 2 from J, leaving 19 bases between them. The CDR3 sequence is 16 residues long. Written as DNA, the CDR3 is TGCGCCAGCGGGCAGGGACTCAACTCTGGCAATCAGCCCCAGCATTTT. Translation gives CASGQGLNSGNQPQHF.

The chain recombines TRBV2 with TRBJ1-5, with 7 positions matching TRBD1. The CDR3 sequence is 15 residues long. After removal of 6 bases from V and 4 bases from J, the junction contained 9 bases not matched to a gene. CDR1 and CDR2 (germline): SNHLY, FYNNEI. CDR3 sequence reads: CASRLSTGSNQPQHF. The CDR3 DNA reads TGTGCCAGCAGGTTATCGACAGGGTCAAATCAGCCCCAGCATTTT.

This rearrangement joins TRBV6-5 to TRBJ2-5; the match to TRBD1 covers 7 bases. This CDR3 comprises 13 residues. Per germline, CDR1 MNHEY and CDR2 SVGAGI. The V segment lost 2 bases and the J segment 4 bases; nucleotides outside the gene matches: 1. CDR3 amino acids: CASSYRDRETQYF. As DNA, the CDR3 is TGTGCCAGCAGTTACAGGGACAGAGAGACCCAGTACTTC.

For the CDR3, the DNA is TGTGCCAGCTCACCACGTCAGACAGATGTAGGTGGCTACACCTTC. The encoded protein is CASSPRQTDVGGYTF. The rearrangement joins TRBV18 to TRBJ1-2; weak D call: TRBD1 (5 bases). With 1 base removed from V and 7 bases from J, the gap between germline ends came to 16 bases. Germline V gene sequence: CDR1 KGHSH, CDR2 LQKENI. The CDR3 runs to 15 residues.

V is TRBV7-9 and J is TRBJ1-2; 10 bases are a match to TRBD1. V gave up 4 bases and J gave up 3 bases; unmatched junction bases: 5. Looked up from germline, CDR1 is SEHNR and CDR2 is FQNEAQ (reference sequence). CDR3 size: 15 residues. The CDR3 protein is CASSSRGTGDYGYTF. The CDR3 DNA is TGTGCCAGCAGCTCGCGCGGGACAGGGGACTATGGCTACACCTTC.

The CDR3 here is CASRGGGQETQYF. CDR3 bases: TGTGCCAGCAGGGGCGGGGGTCAAGAGACCCAGTACTTC. The chain combines TRBV28 with TRBJ2-5; 7 nucleotides match TRBD2. CDR3 size: 13 residues. Germline loops: CDR1 MDHEN, CDR2 SYDVKM. J was trimmed by 2 bases and V by 6 bases; bases with no gene match: 3.

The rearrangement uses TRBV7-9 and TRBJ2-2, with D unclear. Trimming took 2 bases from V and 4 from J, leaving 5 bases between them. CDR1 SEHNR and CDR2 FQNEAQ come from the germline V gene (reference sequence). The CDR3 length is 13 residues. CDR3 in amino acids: CASSLSGTGELFF. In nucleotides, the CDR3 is TGTGCCAGCAGCTTAAGTGGCACCGGGGAGCTGTTTTTT.

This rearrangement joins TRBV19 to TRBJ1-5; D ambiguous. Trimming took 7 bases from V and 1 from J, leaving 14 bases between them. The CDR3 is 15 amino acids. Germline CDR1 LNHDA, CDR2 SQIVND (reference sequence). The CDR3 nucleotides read TGTGCCAGTATTTTATCCCAGAGGAGCAATCAGCCCCAGCATTTT. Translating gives CASILSQRSNQPQHF. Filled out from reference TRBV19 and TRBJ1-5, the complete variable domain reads DGGITQSPKYLFRKEGQNVTLSCEQNLNHDAMYWYRQDPGQGLRLIYYSQIVNDFQKGDIAEGYSVSREKKESFPLTVTSAQKNPTAFYLCASILSQRSNQPQHFGDGTRLSIL.

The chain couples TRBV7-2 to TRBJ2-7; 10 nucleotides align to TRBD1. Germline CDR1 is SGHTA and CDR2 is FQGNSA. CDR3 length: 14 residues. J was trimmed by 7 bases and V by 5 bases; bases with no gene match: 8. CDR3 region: CASSLTTGGWEQYV. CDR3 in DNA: TGTGCCAGCAGCCTTACGACAGGGGGCTGGGAGCAGTACGTC.